This T cell receptor (beta chain) stems from a study of early T cells in non-severe SARS-CoV-2 infection. This clonotype occurred a few times. TCRdb called the 5' RACE reads again in MiXCR, with one record for every CDR3 protein. Among around 100,000 distinct CDR3 sequences listed, around 16% were seen once. This CDR3 contains 15 residues. The V end lost 1 base, the J end lost 8 bases, and 16 bases lay between the germline ends. Germline CDR1 SGHVS, CDR2 FQNEAQ. The chain employs TRBV7-8 and TRBJ2-3; D not certain. The specimen sequenced was whole blood. This sequence was found in an adult who was a healthcare worker with PCR-confirmed SARS-CoV-2 infection or an uninfected control (not recorded which). The CDR3 DNA is TGTGCCAGCAGCTTAGGTGCTCTCGCCCCCAGTACGCAGTATTTT. It encodes CASSLGALAPSTQYF. Supplemented by reference TRBV7-8 and TRBJ2-3, the full variable domain reads GAGVSQSPRYKVAKRGQDVALRCDPISGHVSLFWYQQALGQGPEFLTYFQNEAQLDKSGLPSDRFFAERPEGSVSTLKIQRTQQEDSAVYLCASSLGALAPSTQYFGPGTRLTVL.